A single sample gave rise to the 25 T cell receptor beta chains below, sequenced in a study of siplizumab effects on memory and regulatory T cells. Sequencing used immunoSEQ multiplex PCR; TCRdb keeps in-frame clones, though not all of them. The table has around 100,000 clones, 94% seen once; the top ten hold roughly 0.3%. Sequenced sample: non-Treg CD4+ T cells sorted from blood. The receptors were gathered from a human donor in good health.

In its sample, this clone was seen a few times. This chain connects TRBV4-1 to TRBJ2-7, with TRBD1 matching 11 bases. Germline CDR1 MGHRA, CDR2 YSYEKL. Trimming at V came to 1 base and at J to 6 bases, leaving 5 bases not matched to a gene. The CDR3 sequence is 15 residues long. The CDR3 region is CASSQVGQGAGEQYF. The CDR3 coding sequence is TGCGCCAGCAGCCAAGTTGGACAGGGGGCAGGCGAGCAGTACTTC.

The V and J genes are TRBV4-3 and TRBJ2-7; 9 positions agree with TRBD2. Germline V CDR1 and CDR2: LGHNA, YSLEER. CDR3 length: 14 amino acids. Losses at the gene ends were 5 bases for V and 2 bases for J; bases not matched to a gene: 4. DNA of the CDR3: TGCGCCAGCAGCAATTTAGCGGGAGCCTACGAGCAGTACTTC. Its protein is CASSNLAGAYEQYF.

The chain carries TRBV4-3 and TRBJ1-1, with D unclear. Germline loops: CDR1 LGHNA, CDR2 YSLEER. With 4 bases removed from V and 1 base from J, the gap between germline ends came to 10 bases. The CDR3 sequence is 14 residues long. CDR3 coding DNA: TGCGCCAGCAGCCTCTCGTCTTCGAACACTGAAGCTTTCTTT. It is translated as CASSLSSSNTEAFF.

CDR3: CASRVVVFGTEAFF. Here the CDR3 DNA reads TGTGCCAGCAGAGTTGTTGTATTTGGCACTGAAGCTTTCTTT. The V gene is TRBV27, the J gene TRBJ1-1; D uncertain. The germline V and J ends were trimmed by 6 bases and 4 bases, with 15 bases remaining between them. The CDR3 consists of 14 residues. Germline V gives CDR1 MNHEY, CDR2 SMNVEV (reference sequence).

CDR3: CASSAFTGANRYEQFF. In DNA, the CDR3 is TGTGCCAGCAGTGCCTTTACAGGGGCCAACCGGTATGAGCAGTTCTTC. The chain joins TRBV6-4 to TRBJ2-1, with 7 positions matching TRBD1. Germline V gives CDR1 MRHNA, CDR2 SNTAGT. The V and J ends lost 4 bases and 8 bases, in that order; junction bases with no gene match: 14. CDR3 length equals 16 residues.

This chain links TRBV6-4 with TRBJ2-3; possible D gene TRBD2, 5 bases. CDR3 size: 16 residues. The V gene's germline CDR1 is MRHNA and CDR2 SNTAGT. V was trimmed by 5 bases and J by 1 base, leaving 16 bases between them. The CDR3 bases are TGTGCCAGCAGTTCCCTAGCCGGATCACGCACAGATACGCAGTATTTT. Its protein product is CASSSLAGSRTDTQYF.

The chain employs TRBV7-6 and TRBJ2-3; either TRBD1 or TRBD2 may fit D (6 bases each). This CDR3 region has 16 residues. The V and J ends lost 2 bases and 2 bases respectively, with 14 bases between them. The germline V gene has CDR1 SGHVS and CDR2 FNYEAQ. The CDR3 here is CASSLISSGATDTQYF. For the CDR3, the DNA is TGTGCCAGCAGCTTAATATCATCGGGGGCCACAGATACGCAGTATTTT.

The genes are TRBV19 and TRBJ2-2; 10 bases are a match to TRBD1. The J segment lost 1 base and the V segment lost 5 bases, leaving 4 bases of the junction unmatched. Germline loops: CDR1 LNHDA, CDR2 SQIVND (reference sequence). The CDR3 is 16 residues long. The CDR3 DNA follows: TGTGCCAGTAGTGCGACAGGGGGCAAGAACACCGGGGAGCTGTTTTTT. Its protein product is CASSATGGKNTGELFF.

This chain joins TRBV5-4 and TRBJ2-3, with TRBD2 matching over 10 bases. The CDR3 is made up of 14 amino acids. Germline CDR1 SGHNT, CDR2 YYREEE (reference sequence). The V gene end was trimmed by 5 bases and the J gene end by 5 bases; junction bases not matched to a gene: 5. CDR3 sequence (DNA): TGTGCCAGCAGTTCCCTAGCGGGAGTAGATACGCAGTATTTT. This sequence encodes CASSSLAGVDTQYF. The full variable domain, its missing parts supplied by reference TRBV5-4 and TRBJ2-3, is ETGVTQSPTHLIKTRGQQVTLRCSSQSGHNTVSWYQQALGQGPQFIFQYYREEENGRGNFPPRFSGLQFPNYSSELNVNALELDDSALYLCASSSLAGVDTQYFGPGTRLTVL.

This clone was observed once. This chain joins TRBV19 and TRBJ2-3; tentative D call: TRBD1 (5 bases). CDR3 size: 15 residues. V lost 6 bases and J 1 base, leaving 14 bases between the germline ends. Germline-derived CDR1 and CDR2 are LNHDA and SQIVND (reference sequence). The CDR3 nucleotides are TGTGCCAGTAGACCCTATGGCAGGGGCACAGATACGCAGTATTTT. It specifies CASRPYGRGTDTQYF.

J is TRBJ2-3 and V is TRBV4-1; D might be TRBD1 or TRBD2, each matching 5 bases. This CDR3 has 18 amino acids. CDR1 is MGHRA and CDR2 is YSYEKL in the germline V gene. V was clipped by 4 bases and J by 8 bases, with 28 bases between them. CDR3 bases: TGCGCCAGCAGCCCAAGGCTTAGGGACGGAGGTTTGTTTTTTACGCAGTATTTT. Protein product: CASSPRLRDGGLFFTQYF.

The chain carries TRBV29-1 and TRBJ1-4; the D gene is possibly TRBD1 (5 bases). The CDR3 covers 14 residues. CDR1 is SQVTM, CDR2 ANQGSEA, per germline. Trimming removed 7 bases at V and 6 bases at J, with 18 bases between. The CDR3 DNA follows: TGCAGCGCCCTCTTGGTGGGAGGGGATGAAAAACTGTTTTTT. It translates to CSALLVGGDEKLFF.

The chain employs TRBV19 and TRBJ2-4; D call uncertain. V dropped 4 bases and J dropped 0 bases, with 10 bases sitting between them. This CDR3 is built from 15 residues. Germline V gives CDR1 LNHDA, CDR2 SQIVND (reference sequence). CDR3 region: CASSTAVLAKNIQYF. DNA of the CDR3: TGTGCCAGTAGTACGGCCGTCCTAGCCAAAAACATTCAGTACTTC.

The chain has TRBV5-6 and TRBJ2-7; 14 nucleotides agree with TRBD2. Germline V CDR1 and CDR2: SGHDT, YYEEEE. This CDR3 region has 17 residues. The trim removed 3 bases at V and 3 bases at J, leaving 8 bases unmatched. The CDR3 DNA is TGTGCCAGCAGCTCATTCCCGGGACTAGCGGGGGACTACGAGCAGTACTTC. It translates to CASSSFPGLAGDYEQYF. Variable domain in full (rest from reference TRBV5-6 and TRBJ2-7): DAGVTQSPTHLIKTRGQQVTLRCSPKSGHDTVSWYQQALGQGPQFIFQYYEEEERQRGNFPDRFSGHQFPNYSSELNVNALLLGDSALYLCASSSFPGLAGDYEQYFGPGTRLTVT.

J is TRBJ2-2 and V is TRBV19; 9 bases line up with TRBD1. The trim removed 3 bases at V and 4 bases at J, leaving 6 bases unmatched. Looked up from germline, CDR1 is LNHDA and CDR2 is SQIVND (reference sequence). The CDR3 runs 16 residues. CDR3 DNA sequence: TGTGCCAGTAGTATGGGCCGGACAGGGGCCACCGGGGAGCTGTTTTTT. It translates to CASSMGRTGATGELFF.

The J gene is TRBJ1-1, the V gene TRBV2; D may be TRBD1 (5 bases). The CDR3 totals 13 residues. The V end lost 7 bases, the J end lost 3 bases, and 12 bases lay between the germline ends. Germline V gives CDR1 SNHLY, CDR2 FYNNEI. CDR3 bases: TGTGCCAGCAACGGACAATCCCACACTGAAGCTTTCTTT. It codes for CASNGQSHTEAFF.

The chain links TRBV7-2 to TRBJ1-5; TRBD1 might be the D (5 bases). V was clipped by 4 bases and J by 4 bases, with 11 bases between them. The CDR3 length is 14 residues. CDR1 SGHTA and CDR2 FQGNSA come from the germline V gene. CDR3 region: CASSSGRSNQPQHF. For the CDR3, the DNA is TGTGCCAGCAGCTCGGGACGTTCGAATCAGCCCCAGCATTTT.

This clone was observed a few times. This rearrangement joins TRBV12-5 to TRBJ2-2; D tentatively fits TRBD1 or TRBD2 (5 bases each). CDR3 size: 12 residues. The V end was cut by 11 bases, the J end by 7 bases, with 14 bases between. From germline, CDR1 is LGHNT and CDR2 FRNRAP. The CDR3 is CASGLGDGELFF. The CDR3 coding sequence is TGTGCTTCGGGTCTGGGGGACGGGGAGCTGTTTTTT. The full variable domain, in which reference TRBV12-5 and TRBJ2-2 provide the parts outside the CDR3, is DARVTQTPRHKVTEMGQEVTMRCQPILGHNTVFWYRQTMMQGLELLAYFRNRAPLDDSGMPKDRFSAEMPDATLATLKIQPSEPRDSAVYFCASGLGDGELFFGEGSRLTVL.

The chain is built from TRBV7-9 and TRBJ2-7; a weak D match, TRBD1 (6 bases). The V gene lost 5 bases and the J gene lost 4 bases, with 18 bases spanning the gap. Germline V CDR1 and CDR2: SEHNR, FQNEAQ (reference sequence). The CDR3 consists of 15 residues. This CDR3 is CASSEQQGSDYEQYF. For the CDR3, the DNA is TGTGCCAGCAGCGAACAACAGGGCTCTGATTACGAGCAGTACTTC.

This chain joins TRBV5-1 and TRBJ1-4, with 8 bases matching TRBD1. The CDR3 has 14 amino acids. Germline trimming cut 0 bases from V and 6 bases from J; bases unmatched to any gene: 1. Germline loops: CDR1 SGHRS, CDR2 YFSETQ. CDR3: CASSLGQGYEKLFF. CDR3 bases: TGCGCCAGCAGCTTGGGACAGGGGTATGAAAAACTGTTTTTT. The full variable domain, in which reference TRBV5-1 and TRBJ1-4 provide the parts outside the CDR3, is KAGVTQTPRYLIKTRGQQVTLSCSPISGHRSVSWYQQTPGQGLQFLFEYFSETQRNKGNFPGRFSGRQFSNSRSEMNVSTLELGDSALYLCASSLGQGYEKLFFGSGTQLSVL.

CDR3 sequence reads: CASRGDRGVEKLFF. The CDR3 DNA reads TGTGCCAGCAGGGGGGACAGGGGGGTTGAAAAACTGTTTTTT. V is TRBV2 and J is TRBJ1-4; TRBD1 aligns across 11 bases. In germline, CDR1 is SNHLY, CDR2 FYNNEI. Losses at the gene ends were 6 bases for V and 7 bases for J; bases not matched to a gene: 4. The CDR3 contains 14 residues.

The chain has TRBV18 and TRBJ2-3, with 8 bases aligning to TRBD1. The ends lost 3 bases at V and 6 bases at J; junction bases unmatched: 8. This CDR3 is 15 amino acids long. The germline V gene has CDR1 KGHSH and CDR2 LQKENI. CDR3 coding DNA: TGTGCCAGCTCACCGCAAGGACAGGGTACTGATACGCAGTATTTT. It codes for CASSPQGQGTDTQYF. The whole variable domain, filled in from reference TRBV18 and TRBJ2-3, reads NAGVMQNPRHLVRRRGQEARLRCSPMKGHSHVYWYRQLPEEGLKFMVYLQKENIIDESGMPKERFSAEFPKEGPSILRIQQVVRGDSAAYFCASSPQGQGTDTQYFGPGTRLTVL.

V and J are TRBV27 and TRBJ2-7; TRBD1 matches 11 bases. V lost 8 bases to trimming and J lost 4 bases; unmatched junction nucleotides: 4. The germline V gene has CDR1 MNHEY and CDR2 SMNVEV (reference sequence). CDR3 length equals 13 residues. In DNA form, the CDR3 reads TGTGCCAGCTGGGACAGGGGGGGTTACGAGCAGTACTTC. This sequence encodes CASWDRGGYEQYF.

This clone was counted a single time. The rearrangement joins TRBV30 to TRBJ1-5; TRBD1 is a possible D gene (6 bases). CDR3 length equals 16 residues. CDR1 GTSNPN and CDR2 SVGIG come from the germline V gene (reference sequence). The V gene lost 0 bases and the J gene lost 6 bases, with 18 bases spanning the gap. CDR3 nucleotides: TGTGCCTGGAGTGTTATAAGGGAACAGGGCATTCAGCCCCAGCATTTT. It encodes CAWSVIREQGIQPQHF. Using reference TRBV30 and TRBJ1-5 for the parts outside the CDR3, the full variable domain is SQTIHQWPATLVQPVGSPLSLECTVEGTSNPNLYWYRQAAGRGLQLLFYSVGIGQISSEVPQNLSASRPQDRQFILSSKKLLLSDSGFYLCAWSVIREQGIQPQHFGDGTRLSIL.

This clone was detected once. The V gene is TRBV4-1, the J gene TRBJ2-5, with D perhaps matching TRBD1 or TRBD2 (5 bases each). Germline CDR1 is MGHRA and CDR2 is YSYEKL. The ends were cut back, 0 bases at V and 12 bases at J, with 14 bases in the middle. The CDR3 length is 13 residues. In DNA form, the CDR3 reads TGCGCCAGCAGCCAAGATGAACAGGACTCTAAGTACTTC. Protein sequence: CASSQDEQDSKYF.